A single TCR beta chain is shown here with its context. This record belongs to a study of blood T cell repertoires in COVID-19. Germline CDR1 reads MNHNY; CDR2 reads SVGAGI (reference sequence). The CDR3 spans 14 residues. The V gene lost 0 bases and the J gene lost 4 bases, with 10 bases spanning the gap. The protocol was immunoSEQ multiplex PCR, while the TCRdb copy is restricted to in-frame clones and leaves out a portion. Among approximately 130,000 clones, 88% were seen once, and the ten largest hold approximately 8.1%. The sample comprised peripheral blood. The chain employs TRBV6-6 and TRBJ2-7; the D gene is possibly TRBD1 (6 bases). The sequence came from a man aged 45-65 years with acute or convalescent COVID-19. The CDR3 DNA reads TGTGCCAGCAGTTACTCTTACAGGGATTACGAGCAGTACTTC. Residues: CASSYSYRDYEQYF.